These 14 T cell receptor beta chains came from one sample sequenced in a study of blood T cell repertoires in COVID-19. Only in-frame clones appear in the TCRdb table, and some are missing; sequencing was by immunoSEQ multiplex PCR. The sample contains 60,000 to 75,000 clones, 90% to 95% of which appear only once. The sequenced sample consisted of peripheral blood. These receptors were taken from a man aged 40-49 years with COVID-19, enrolled during active disease.

This rearrangement joins TRBV6-5 to TRBJ2-2, with D possibly TRBD1 on 6 matching bases. This CDR3 spans 15 amino acids. The germline V gene has CDR1 MNHEY and CDR2 SVGAGI. V was trimmed by 7 bases and J by 3 bases, leaving 15 bases between them. The CDR3 protein is CASKHGQTYTGELFF. The CDR3 region has the DNA TGTGCCAGCAAACACGGACAGACCTACACCGGGGAGCTGTTTTTT.

CDR3 DNA: TGTGCCAGCAGCCAAGAGACTAGCGGGGATGCCATTCAGTACTTC. Its translation: CASSQETSGDAIQYF. The chain joins TRBV4-2 to TRBJ2-4; 11 bases are a match to TRBD2. The CDR3 is 15 residues long. CDR1 and CDR2 (germline): LGHNA, YNFKEQ. Trimming removed 0 bases from V and 9 bases from J; junction bases left unmatched: 4.

The CDR3 protein is CASSQAAIRDNEQFF. DNA for the CDR3: TGTGCCAGCAGCCAAGCGGCCATTCGGGACAATGAGCAGTTCTTC. The chain uses TRBV7-9 and TRBJ2-1, with D tentatively TRBD2 (5 bases). The V end lost 5 bases, the J end lost 5 bases, and 16 bases lay between the germline ends. This CDR3 comprises 15 residues. Germline CDR1 is SEHNR and CDR2 is FQNEAQ (reference sequence).

The genes are TRBV9 and TRBJ1-1; D is undetermined. This CDR3 contains 15 residues. Germline V gene data show CDR1 as SGDLS and CDR2 as YYNGEE. The V gene lost 0 bases and the J gene lost 4 bases, with 13 bases spanning the gap. CDR3 bases: TGTGCCAGCAGCGTAGAGGCAGGTGTTGTCACTGAAGCTTTCTTT. Its protein product is CASSVEAGVVTEAFF. Drawing the rest from reference TRBV9 and TRBJ1-1, the complete variable domain is DSGVTQTPKHLITATGQRVTLRCSPRSGDLSVYWYQQSLDQGLQFLIQYYNGEERAKGNILERFSAQQFPDLHSELNLSSLELGDSALYFCASSVEAGVVTEAFFGQGTRLTVV.

The V call is TRBV18, the J call TRBJ2-1; D possibly corresponds to TRBD2 (5 bases). With 6 bases removed from V and 7 bases from J, the gap between germline ends came to 19 bases. This CDR3 spans 15 amino acids. Germline-derived CDR1 and CDR2 are KGHSH and LQKENI. CDR3 nucleotides: TGTGCCAGCTCCCTTCTCCTAGCCAGCGGAAATGAGCAGTTCTTC. This translates into CASSLLLASGNEQFF.

The chain recombines TRBV6-5 with TRBJ2-1; possible D gene TRBD2, 5 bases. V was trimmed by 2 bases and J by 2 bases, leaving 13 bases between them. The CDR3 is 16 residues long. Per germline, CDR1 MNHEY and CDR2 SVGAGI. The CDR3 DNA reads TGTGCCAGCAGTTACCGAGGACCCGGGACCTACAATGAGCAGTTCTTC. Its translation: CASSYRGPGTYNEQFF.

This rearrangement joins TRBV28 to TRBJ1-1, with TRBD1 as a possible D gene (6 bases). Germline lookup yields CDR1 MDHEN and CDR2 SYDVKM. The germline V and J ends were trimmed by 4 bases and 8 bases, with 17 bases remaining between them. The CDR3 length is 14 residues. CDR3 residues: CASSWGPGSREAFF. DNA for the CDR3: TGTGCCAGCAGTTGGGGGCCCGGGTCGCGGGAAGCTTTCTTT. Full variable domain (rest looked up from reference TRBV28 and TRBJ1-1): DVKVTQSSRYLVKRTGEKVFLECVQDMDHENMFWYRQDPGLGLRLIYFSYDVKMKEKGDIPEGYSVSREKKERFSLILESASTNQTSMYLCASSWGPGSREAFFGQGTRLTVV.

This clone was seen once. This chain uses TRBV29-1 with TRBJ2-2, with a weak D call TRBD2 (6 bases). CDR3 length equals 14 residues. From germline, CDR1 is SQVTM and CDR2 ANQGSEA. Trimming left V 8 bases short and J 4 bases short, with 17 bases between. The CDR3 loop reads CSISTGVGTGELFF. DNA for the CDR3: TGCAGCATCTCAACGGGAGTAGGCACCGGGGAGCTGTTTTTT.

The chain employs TRBV11-2 and TRBJ2-5, with TRBD2 matching 8 bases. Germline V gene data show CDR1 as SGHAT and CDR2 as FQNNGV. V was clipped by 1 base and J by 5 bases; unmatched bases: 0. CDR3 length: 13 residues. The CDR3 is CASSLVAGETQYF. CDR3 DNA sequence: TGTGCCAGCAGCTTAGTAGCGGGGGAGACCCAGTACTTC. Using reference TRBV11-2 and TRBJ2-5 for the parts outside the CDR3, the full variable domain is EAGVAQSPRYKIIEKRQSVAFWCNPISGHATLYWYQQILGQGPKLLIQFQNNGVVDDSQLPKDRFSAERLKGVDSTLKIQPAKLEDSAVYLCASSLVAGETQYFGPGTRLLVL.

CDR3 DNA: TGTGCCAGCAGACAGGGACAGGGAACCTACGAGCAGTACTTC. Translated: CASRQGQGTYEQYF. The chain employs TRBV6-5 and TRBJ2-7, with 9 nucleotides matching TRBD1. The V gene's germline CDR1 is MNHEY and CDR2 SVGAGI. This CDR3 is 14 amino acids long. The ends lost 6 bases at V and 2 bases at J; junction bases unmatched: 5.

The V gene is TRBV2, the J gene TRBJ1-5; D not certain. V was clipped by 6 bases and J by 0 bases, with 9 bases between them. Per germline, CDR1 SNHLY and CDR2 FYNNEI. There are 14 residues in the CDR3. CDR3: CASSGANSNQPQHF. The CDR3 DNA sequence: TGTGCCAGCAGCGGTGCAAATAGCAATCAGCCCCAGCATTTT. Looking up the rest from reference TRBV2 and TRBJ1-5 gives the full variable domain: EPEVTQTPSHQVTQMGQEVILRCVPISNHLYFYWYRQILGQKVEFLVSFYNNEISEKSEIFDDQFSVERPDGSNFTLKIRSTKLEDSAMYFCASSGANSNQPQHFGDGTRLSIL.

The CDR3 loop reads CASSLLRDEPQHF. The CDR3 region has the DNA TGTGCCAGCAGTTTATTGAGGGATGAGCCCCAGCATTTT. The chain employs TRBV27 and TRBJ1-5; D unclear. The length of the CDR3 is 13 residues. Germline assignment: CDR1 MNHEY and CDR2 SMNVEV (reference sequence). Trimming left V 1 base short and J 8 bases short, with 9 bases between.

The V call is TRBV4-2, the J call TRBJ1-5; the D gene is possibly TRBD1 (6 bases). CDR1 is LGHNA, CDR2 YNFKEQ, per germline. The V gene lost 7 bases and the J gene lost 0 bases, with 13 bases spanning the gap. The CDR3 extends over 15 amino acids. As DNA, the CDR3 is TGTGCCAGCAACCGGGACATCTATAGCAATCAGCCCCAGCATTTT. Translation: CASNRDIYSNQPQHF.

This chain's CDR3 is CASSPTRTGESEAFF. The CDR3 DNA follows: TGCGCCAGCAGCCCCACCCGGACAGGAGAAAGTGAAGCTTTCTTT. V is TRBV10-1 and J is TRBJ1-1, with 7 bases identical to TRBD1. The CDR3 has 15 amino acids. The ends lost 6 bases at V and 7 bases at J; junction bases unmatched: 14. In germline, CDR1 is WNHNN, CDR2 SYGVQD (reference sequence).